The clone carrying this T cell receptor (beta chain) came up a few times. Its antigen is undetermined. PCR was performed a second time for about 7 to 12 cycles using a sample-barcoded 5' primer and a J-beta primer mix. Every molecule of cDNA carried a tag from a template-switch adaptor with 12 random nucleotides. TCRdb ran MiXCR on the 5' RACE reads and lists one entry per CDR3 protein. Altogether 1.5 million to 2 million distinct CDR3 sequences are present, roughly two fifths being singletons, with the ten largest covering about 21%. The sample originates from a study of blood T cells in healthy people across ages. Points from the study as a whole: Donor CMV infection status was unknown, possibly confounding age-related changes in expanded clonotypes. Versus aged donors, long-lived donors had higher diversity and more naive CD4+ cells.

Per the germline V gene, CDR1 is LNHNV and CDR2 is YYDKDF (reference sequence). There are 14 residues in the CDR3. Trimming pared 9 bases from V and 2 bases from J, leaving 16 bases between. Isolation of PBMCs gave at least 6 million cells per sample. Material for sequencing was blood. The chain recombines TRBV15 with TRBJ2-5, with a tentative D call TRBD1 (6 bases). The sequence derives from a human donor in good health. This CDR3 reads CATARGNSQETQYF. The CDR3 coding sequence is TGTGCCACTGCTAGGGGGAACAGTCAAGAGACCCAGTACTTC.